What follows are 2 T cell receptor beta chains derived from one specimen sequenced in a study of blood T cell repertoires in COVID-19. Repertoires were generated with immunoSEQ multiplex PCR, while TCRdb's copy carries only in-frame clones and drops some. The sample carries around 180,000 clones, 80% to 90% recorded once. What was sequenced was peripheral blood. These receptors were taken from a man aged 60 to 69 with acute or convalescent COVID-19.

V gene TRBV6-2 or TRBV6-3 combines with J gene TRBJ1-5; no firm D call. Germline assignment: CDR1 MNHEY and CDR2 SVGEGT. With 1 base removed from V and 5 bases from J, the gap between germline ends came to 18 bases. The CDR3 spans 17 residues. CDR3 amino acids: CASSYFNPGRIYQPQHF. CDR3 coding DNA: TGTGCCAGCAGTTACTTTAACCCTGGCAGGATTTATCAGCCCCAGCATTTT.

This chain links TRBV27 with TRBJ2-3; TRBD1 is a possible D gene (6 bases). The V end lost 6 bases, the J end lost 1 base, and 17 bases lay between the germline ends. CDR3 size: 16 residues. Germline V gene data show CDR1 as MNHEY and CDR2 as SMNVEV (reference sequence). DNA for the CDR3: TGTGCCAGCAGAAAAGGGGCGACAGGCCGCACAGATACGCAGTATTTT. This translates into CASRKGATGRTDTQYF.